This TCR beta chain was documented in a study of cytotoxic CD8 clonotypes in ibrutinib-treated CLL. Repertoires were generated with immunoSEQ multiplex PCR, while TCRdb's copy carries only in-frame clones and drops some. The data contain about 310,000 clones, 80% of them singletons. The CDR3 runs 15 residues. Sample: PBMCs, taken before ibrutinib treatment. This sequence joins TRBV12-2 and TRBJ1-1; TRBD1 reflects the table's D call only, with no check against the DNA. TRBV12-2 is listed as a pseudogene. The source of this sequence is a human donor with chronic lymphocytic leukemia. The DNA of the CDR3 is TGTGCAAGTCGCTTAGGCCTAGGGACAGGCACTGAAGCTTTCTTT. Translated, it gives CASRLGLGTGTEAFF.